This T cell receptor (beta chain) was identified in a study of cytomegalovirus exposure and HLA in healthy donors (TCRdb year 2017). Regarding the research as a whole: An earlier analysis of several hundred of the donors reported 250 to 300 Gb of sequence data and some 120 million unique TCR beta sequences from approximately 180 million T cells. An early release that covered around 590 HLA-typed donors contained approximately 300 gigabases of sequencing data and 85 million to 100 million unique TCR sequences. Of the approximately 400 genotyped donors, about 80% fell in the genetic ancestry cluster associated with self-reported Caucasian donors. The study aimed to test whether signatures of past pathogen exposure could be identified by cataloging public T cell receptors. The study used immunosequencing to profile the T cell repertoires of more than 650 subjects and linked those repertoires to cytomegalovirus serostatus. Along with the approximately 620-subject first cohort, a separate validation cohort of around 110 different subjects was used. To predict cytomegalovirus infection status, the study combined high-throughput TCR immunosequencing, statistical association of individual TCRs with disease status, and machine learning. In a later analysis, previously published TCR beta repertoires from more than 500 donors were re-analyzed and high-resolution HLA genotyping was added so that TCR occurrence patterns could be studied. Rather than drawing on any new phenotypic data, the later analysis identified candidate immune exposures from TCR beta sequences and the way those sequences occurred across donors. In an earlier analysis of several hundred of the donors, high-throughput TCR beta sequencing was used to judge whether each TCR beta V gene segment behaved as functional or pseudogenic. Alongside the repertoire data, information on donor age, sex, ethnicity and CMV serostatus was compiled. Genome-wide SNP genotypes for about 55% of the roughly 670 donors were used in a later genetic analysis, which treated that subset as a discovery cohort. Every discovery cohort repertoire had been produced on one sequencing platform. Both class I and class II loci were covered by HLA typing, at four-digit resolution. The number of typed donors differed by locus: about 620-640 for A, B, C, DRB1 and DQB1; 500 to 550 for DQA1; 600 to 610 for DPA1; and around 470 for DPB1. Because of strong linkage in the cohort, roughly five DR-DQ haplotypes were treated as single units for association and clustering. Among around 400 genotyped donors of the cohort, an average of approximately 240,000 unique TCR beta nucleotide sequences were sequenced per donor, roughly 20% of them non-productive.

Note on this clone: No antigen is known for it.

The paper as a whole reports these results and caveats: In a later analysis, around 17,000 TCR beta sequences were associated with specific HLA alleles at a false discovery rate of 0.05. Three of the identified cytomegalovirus-associated TCR beta chains were confirmed in vitro to be specific for cytomegalovirus antigens. In a later genetic analysis, fewer N-insertions in productive TCRs were reported among donors in an Asian-associated ancestry cluster than the roughly 700-donor mean. In both the original and validation cohorts, the classifier was reported to diagnose cytomegalovirus status with high specificity and sensitivity. According to a later analysis, most CMV-associated TCR beta chains appeared to be HLA-restricted, and the HLA associations seemed to be driven largely by CMV exposure. For the cohort, immune exposure information was limited to CMV serostatus. When HLA alleles, especially DR and DQ, strongly co-occurred, TCR associations were difficult to assign to individual alleles. A later genetic analysis associated a missense DCLRE1C variant with V-gene and J-gene trimming of TCR beta chains, and an independent cohort replicated the association. In a later analysis, HLA-associated TCR beta chains were found to be more clonally expanded and to have lower generation probabilities than equally common non-associated chains. According to a later analysis, TCR association rates differed among HLA loci, with DRB1 alleles showing the most associated TCRs and HLA-C alleles showing the fewest. Correlated functional status among segregating V segments might be attributable to linkage disequilibrium, but an unknown experimental factor could not be ruled out. Sequencing depth was assumed to be roughly uniform across donors in the presence/absence analyses, though that assumption may not hold. Because counts were too low, approximately 18 rarely observed V segments, including chromosome 9 orphons, were excluded from the earlier analysis of roughly 580 of the donors. A further reported finding was that TCR beta sequences accurately predicted the HLA-A and HLA-B alleles for most subjects in the first cohort. In an earlier analysis of approximately 590 of the donors, most TCR beta V segments appeared in productive rearrangements about 87% or about 30% of the time, broadly matching IMGT annotations. Because HLA typing was unavailable for some donors at each locus, only the typed subset was used in association tests. The sequencing pipeline was judged likely to have produced a cluster of highly shared sequence variants as a technical artifact. Several of the top co-occurrence clusters appeared to be linked to parvovirus B19, influenza, CMV and Epstein-Barr virus, according to a later analysis. Only TCR beta chains were sequenced in this cohort, and the absence of alpha or paired-chain data limited detectable features. According to the authors, the approach could potentially be generalized to other disease states and immunological phenotypes. Most TCR sequences were observed very rarely across donors, whereas some public TCRs were present in many individuals. In the study, about 150 TCR beta chains were listed as associated with cytomegalovirus.

The cohort was made up of approximately 670 healthy bone marrow donors. At the time of sampling, every cohort member was nominally healthy, though immune exposures that went unrecorded were likely present. The donor tested CMV seropositive, placing the donor among the approximately 290 seropositive members of the cohort. Every donor gave a peripheral blood sample, and the peripheral blood mononuclear cells from that sample were used for TCR beta sequencing. Genomic DNA was extracted from the blood cell samples with the Qiagen DNeasy Blood Extraction Kit. Preparation of the library involved the immunoSEQ multiplex PCR assay. The multiplex PCR relied on a mix of 60 forward primers for TCR Vbeta segments and 13 reverse primers for TCR Jbeta segments. The CDR3 region of rearranged TCR beta genes was amplified from genomic DNA by a multiplex PCR assay. The Illumina HiSeq System was used to sequence the amplified TCR beta libraries as 87-base-pair reads. From the authors' description of their analysis: A later analysis counted 75 million to 100 million unique TCR beta chains across the 690 or so repertoires, and around 12 million of these chains were shared by at least two donors. To remove PCR and sequencing errors, raw reads were error-corrected and collapsed into unique sequences using a nearest-neighbor algorithm that merged closely related sequences. V, D and J gene segments were assigned by aligning CDR3 sequences to IMGT reference sequences. For a sequence to be retained, at least a six-nucleotide match to both a V gene segment and a J gene segment was required. A rearrangement counted as productive if the CDR3 had no stop codons and remained in frame with V and J, and every other rearrangement counted as non-productive. Following IMGT convention, CDR3 was defined as the stretch from the second conserved V-encoded cysteine up to the conserved J-encoded phenylalanine. Sequences without an unambiguous match to a single V gene segment were excluded from the earlier analysis of about 600 of the donors. An earlier analysis of about 600 of the donors called V segments functional above 56.7% productive rearrangements and segregating when the between-donor standard deviation exceeded 5%. A statistical classification framework was built to diagnose cytomegalovirus status from the catalog of TCR beta chain sequences. A later analysis assigned V and J genes by comparing TCR nucleotide sequences with IMGT/GENE-DB human TR gene sequences. A later analysis assigned CDR3 sequences and most-parsimonious VDJ recombination scenarios with the TCRdist pipeline. In a later analysis, each TCR beta chain was defined by its CDR3 amino acid sequence together with its V-gene family, and reads lacking a unique V-gene family were excluded. To address suspected cross-contamination and a sequencing artifact, a later analysis removed 550 to 750 highly shared, low-generation-probability nucleotide sequences. For each public chain, a later analysis derived a clonal expansion index from normalized ranks of inferred template counts within each repertoire. In a later analysis, generation probabilities were computed with a VDJ recombination model fitted to out-of-frame rearrangements, and the resulting probabilities were checked against IGoR. Hypergeometric tests were used in a later analysis to score TCR-TCR, TCR-HLA and TCR-CMV co-occurrence, with a repertoire-size bias correction applied to the TCR pairs. A later analysis estimated false discovery rates by permuting HLA or CMV assignments 20 times. In a later analysis, co-occurring TCRs were grouped with DBSCAN, and TCRdist sequence similarity was added when clustering was performed within HLA-allele-positive subsets. Co-occurrence clustering excluded repertoires with fewer than 30,000 or more than 120,000 public chains, plus five with anomalous nucleotide sharing. Sourced from immuneACCESS, this table was stored by TCRdb with only in-frame sequences that have V and J called. A share of the clones is absent; for the studies checked, an unresolved V gene accounts for under half, and the remainder has no known explanation. The DNA was the basis for D and trimming; V, J and clone size are from that table. For this sample, the table gives 70,000 to 100,000 clones. Clones ranked in the top ten supply just over 5.5% of the sample.

The sequence derives from a girl aged 10-17 years in good health and CMV-seropositive. Sequencing was carried out using PBMCs.

Read as DNA, the sequence is TGTGCCAGCAGTTTAGGGACAGCCTACGAGCAGTACTTC. The encoded protein is CASSLGTAYEQYF. The sequence is built from TRBV27 and TRBJ2-7; 7 middle bases align to TRBD1. CDR1 and CDR2 (MNHEY, SMNVEV) derive from the germline V gene (reference sequence). The CDR3, cysteine through phenylalanine, is 13 amino acids long. Only CDR3 DNA is held: 39 bases, read in frame from base 1. Germline trimming amounts to 2 bases on V and 2 bases on J, with 0 as the count of junction bases outside the gene matches.